The T cell receptor (beta chain) under discussion was sequenced for a study of CD8+ T cells in alopecia areata. RNA was extracted and reverse transcribed into cDNA as the sequencing template. Profiled with immunoSEQ multiplex PCR; TCRdb holds only in-frame clones, not every one. The profile shows about 97,000 clones, approximately 42% of them singletons. Trimming cost V 5 bases and J 2 bases, with 16 bases left between them. The CDR3 runs 16 residues. The germline CDR1 and CDR2 sequences are SNHLY and FYNNEI. The sample was CD4+ T cells sorted from blood. This TCR derives from a human donor with alopecia areata. The chain employs TRBV2 and TRBJ2-1, with D possibly matching TRBD1 (5 bases). The CDR3 reads CASSLVRGGTYNEQFF. The CDR3 DNA reads TGTGCCAGCAGTTTAGTAAGGGGTGGAACCTACAATGAGCAGTTCTTC.